This TCR beta chain was sequenced during a study of blood T cell repertoires in COVID-19. Germline-derived CDR1 and CDR2 are SGHRS and YFSETQ. V lost 4 bases and J 3 bases, leaving 16 bases between the germline ends. The length of the CDR3 is 15 residues. TCRdb keeps only in-frame clones here, not all; method: immunoSEQ multiplex PCR. This sample has under 75,000 clones, with 80% to 90% found just once. This clonotype was sampled from a man aged 50 to 59 with acute or convalescent COVID-19. V is TRBV5-1 and J is TRBJ1-1; D may be TRBD1 (5 bases). Sequenced material: peripheral blood. Here the CDR3 reads CASSPAGGADTEAFF. The CDR3 bases are TGCGCCAGCAGCCCAGCGGGAGGGGCCGACACTGAAGCTTTCTTT.